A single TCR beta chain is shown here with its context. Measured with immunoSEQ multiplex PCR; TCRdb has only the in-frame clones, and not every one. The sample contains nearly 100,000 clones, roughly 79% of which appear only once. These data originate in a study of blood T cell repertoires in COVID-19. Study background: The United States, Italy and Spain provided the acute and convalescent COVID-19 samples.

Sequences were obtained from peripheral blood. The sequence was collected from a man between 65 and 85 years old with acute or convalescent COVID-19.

CDR3 in amino acids: CAWSPGTGKLGPEKLFF. CDR3 nucleotide sequence: TGTGCCTGGAGTCCGGGGACAGGAAAATTAGGCCCTGAAAAACTGTTTTTT. The chain carries TRBV30 and TRBJ1-4; 8 bases align to TRBD1. The V gene end was trimmed by 2 bases and the J gene end by 7 bases; junction bases not matched to a gene: 15. The CDR3 is made up of 17 amino acids. The germline gives CDR1 GTSNPN, CDR2 SVGIG (reference sequence).